Below, 3 T cell receptor beta chains from the same sample are listed, as sequenced in a study of blood T cell repertoires in COVID-19. TCRdb keeps only in-frame clones here, not all; method: immunoSEQ multiplex PCR. The sample has 25,000 to 35,000 clones, 90% to 95% seen once; the top ten hold approximately 0.78%. The sample consisted of peripheral blood. The receptors originated from a woman in her 70s with COVID-19, enrolled during active disease.

This sequence joins TRBV25-1 and TRBJ2-1; maybe TRBD2 (6 bases). V was clipped by 3 bases and J by 2 bases, with 20 bases between them. The CDR3 contains 18 residues. Looked up from germline, CDR1 is MGHDK and CDR2 is SYGVNS. CDR3 nucleotide sequence: TGTGCCAGCAGTGATGTTCCTCTGGCGGGACCACCCTACAATGAGCAGTTCTTC. Protein: CASSDVPLAGPPYNEQFF. The complete variable domain, with remaining parts taken from reference TRBV25-1 and TRBJ2-1, reads EADIYQTPRYLVIGTGKKITLECSQTMGHDKMYWYQQDPGMELHLIHYSYGVNSTEKGDLSSESTVSRIRTEHFPLTLESARPSHTSQYLCASSDVPLAGPPYNEQFFGPGTRLTVL.

This sequence joins TRBV7-2 and TRBJ2-3, with TRBD2 as a possible D gene (5 bases). The ends were cut back, 2 bases at V and 2 bases at J, with 14 bases in the middle. Per the germline V gene, CDR1 is SGHTA and CDR2 is FQGNSA. CDR3 length: 16 residues. CDR3 residues: CASSLSFRGYTDTQYF. CDR3 sequence (DNA): TGTGCCAGCAGCTTAAGTTTCCGGGGATACACAGATACGCAGTATTTT.

V is TRBV30 and J is TRBJ1-3, with 8 bases identical to TRBD1. CDR1 and CDR2 (germline): GTSNPN, SVGIG (reference sequence). Trimming at V came to 5 bases and at J to 2 bases, leaving 2 bases not matched to a gene. The CDR3 spans 13 residues. The CDR3 here is CAWEQGAGNTIYF. The CDR3 DNA sequence: TGTGCCTGGGAACAGGGGGCTGGAAACACCATATATTTT.